The rows below give T cell receptor beta chains drawn from one sample of a study of cytomegalovirus exposure and HLA in healthy donors. Assay: immunoSEQ multiplex PCR; the TCRdb copy retains only in-frame clones and omits some. The table for this sample gives 150,000 to 200,000 clones. Sequencing was performed on PBMCs. The receptors derive from a woman in her late teens or twenties in good health and CMV-seropositive. Each CDR3 is given with its conserved first and last residue. The D gene is left open where the match is weak.

>.|TRBV20-1|11|TRBJ1-1
CSGNADTEAFF
TGCAGTGGGAACGCGGACACTGAAGCTTTCTTT
>TRBD1|TRBV5-1|17|TRBJ2-6
CASSNRTGLSGANVLTF
TGCGCCAGCAGTAACAGGACAGGTCTCTCTGGGGCCAACGTCCTGACTTTC
>TRBD1|TRBV4-3|16|TRBJ1-4
CASSQGHTGVGEKLFF
TGCGCCAGCAGCCAAGGTCATACAGGGGTGGGTGAAAAACTGTTTTTT
>.|TRBV7-9|15|TRBJ1-1
CASSPLGRGDTEAFF
TGTGCCAGCAGCCCCTTGGGGAGGGGTGACACTGAAGCTTTCTTT
>.|TRBV30|13|TRBJ2-3
CAWSAISTAGVGF
TGTGCCTGGAGTGCGATTTCGACGGCAGGGGTTGGGTTT
>TRBD2|TRBV27|14|TRBJ2-7
CASSPRGGLDEQYF
TGTGCCAGCAGTCCCCGGGGGGGCCTCGACGAGCAGTACTTC
>TRBD1|TRBV27|14|TRBJ1-2
CASSQDRGLGGYTF
TGTGCCAGCTCCCAAGACAGGGGGCTGGGCGGCTACACCTTC
>TRBD1|TRBV7-2|13|TRBJ2-7
CASSGQGAGEQYF
TGTGCCAGCAGCGGACAGGGGGCGGGGGAGCAGTACTTC
>TRBD2|TRBV7-6|16|TRBJ2-5
CASSPPSGRALGEQYF
TGTGCCAGCAGCCCCCCCTCCGGGAGGGCCTTAGGAGAGCAGTACTTC
>TRBD1|TRBV27|15|TRBJ2-7
CASSQGQGTFYEQYF
TGTGCCAGCAGTCAGGGACAGGGGACTTTCTACGAGCAGTACTTC
>.|TRBV5-1|15|TRBJ1-2
CASSLGGYRDYGYTF
TGCGCCAGCAGCTTGGGGGGATACAGGGACTATGGCTACACCTTC
>.|TRBV4-3|15|TRBJ2-3
CASSQDQGRTDTQYF
TGCGCCAGCAGCCAAGATCAGGGCAGGACAGATACGCAGTATTTT
>TRBD1|TRBV4-2|15|TRBJ1-4
CASSQGDSQSLKLFF
TGTGCCAGCAGCCAAGGGGACAGCCAAAGTCTAAAACTGTTTTTT
>TRBD1|TRBV5-4|15|TRBJ1-2
CASSLAQGLHYGYTF
TGTGCCAGCAGCTTGGCACAGGGGCTCCACTATGGCTACACCTTC
>.|TRBV18|14|TRBJ1-5
CASSPLDSNQPQHF
TGTGCCAGCTCACCCTTGGACAGTAATCAGCCCCAGCATTTT
>.|TRBV4-1|15|TRBJ1-1
CASSQDPGSRQGAFF
TGCGCCAGCAGCCAAGATCCAGGATCTAGGCAGGGGGCTTTCTTT
>.|TRBV19|12|TRBJ1-1
CASSIQNTEAFF
TGTGCCAGTAGTATACAGAACACTGAAGCTTTCTTT
>.|TRBV10-3|14|TRBJ1-3
CAISEPRAGNTIYF
TGTGCCATCAGTGAGCCCCGAGCAGGAAACACCATATATTTT
>.|TRBV5-1|15|TRBJ1-2
CASSLDPVSRDGYTF
TGCGCCAGCAGCTTGGACCCGGTTTCCCGGGATGGCTACACCTTC
>TRBD2|TRBV10-3|17|TRBJ2-7
CAISAASGRESSYEQYF
TGTGCCATCAGCGCTGCGAGCGGGAGGGAAAGCTCCTACGAGCAGTACTTC
>TRBD2|TRBV9|15|TRBJ2-5
CASSETSGRWETQYF
TGTGCCAGCAGCGAGACTAGCGGGAGATGGGAGACCCAGTACTTC
>TRBD1|TRBV5-6|16|TRBJ2-2
CASSSTGTGSHGELFF
TGTGCCAGCAGTAGTACCGGGACAGGGAGTCACGGGGAGCTGTTTTTT
>.|TRBV5-4|14|TRBJ1-3
CATSRFGFGNTIYF
TGTGCCACCTCGAGGTTCGGCTTTGGAAACACCATATATTTT
>TRBD2|TRBV7-9|17|TRBJ2-1
CASSDRGGTSADNEQFF
TGTGCCAGCAGCGACAGGGGAGGGACTAGCGCCGATAATGAGCAGTTCTTC
>.|TRBV19|15|TRBJ1-2
CASSPLGQGGYGYTF
TGTGCCAGTAGTCCCTTAGGCCAGGGAGGCTATGGCTACACCTTC
>.|TRBV4-1|14|TRBJ1-1
CASSQANRVTEAFF
TGCGCCAGCAGCCAAGCCAACAGGGTTACTGAAGCTTTCTTT
>TRBD2|TRBV10-3|13|TRBJ2-7
CAIRTSATYEQYF
TGTGCCATCAGGACTAGCGCGACCTACGAGCAGTACTTC
>TRBD1|TRBV2|15|TRBJ1-1
CASSETGVMNTEAFF
TGTGCCAGCAGTGAAACAGGGGTCATGAACACTGAAGCTTTCTTT
>TRBD1|TRBV10-1|15|TRBJ2-7
CASSESDRGLDEQYF
TGCGCCAGCAGTGAGTCGGACAGGGGGCTCGACGAGCAGTACTTC
>TRBD1|TRBV27|14|TRBJ2-7
CASSWGTDLYEQYF
TGTGCCAGCAGTTGGGGGACAGACCTATACGAGCAGTACTTC
>.|TRBV7-8|14|TRBJ1-1
CASSYEQGRTEAFF
TGTGCCAGCAGCTATGAACAGGGTCGCACTGAAGCTTTCTTT
>TRBD2|TRBV2|16|TRBJ2-1
CASLRRTSGRGNEQFF
TGTGCCAGCCTCCGCCGGACTAGCGGAAGAGGCAATGAGCAGTTCTTC
>TRBD1|TRBV6-5|15|TRBJ2-3
CASTPVTGVTDTQYF
TGTGCCAGCACCCCAGTGACAGGGGTTACAGATACGCAGTATTTT
>TRBD2|TRBV6-5|14|TRBJ2-7
CASRELAGAHEQYF
TGTGCCAGCAGAGAGCTAGCGGGAGCCCACGAGCAGTACTTC
>.|TRBV5-6|17|TRBJ2-1
CASSLATGLLSYNEQFF
TGTGCCAGCAGCTTGGCTACAGGGCTCCTCTCCTACAATGAGCAGTTCTTC
>.|TRBV11-1|16|TRBJ1-1
CASSLARGGGRTEAFF
TGTGCCAGCAGCTTAGCGAGGGGAGGGGGAAGGACTGAAGCTTTCTTT
>.|TRBV7-2|14|TRBJ1-2
CASNSEGPNYGYTF
TGTGCCAGCAACTCGGAGGGTCCTAACTATGGCTACACCTTC
>.|TRBV2|18|TRBJ2-2
CASSDSPWPGSNTGELFF
TGTGCCAGCAGTGACTCCCCTTGGCCAGGCTCGAACACCGGGGAGCTGTTTTTT
>.|TRBV5-1|17|TRBJ2-5
CASSSGIVGPQQETQYF
TGCGCCAGCAGCTCAGGGATAGTTGGGCCGCAGCAAGAGACCCAGTACTTC
>TRBD1|TRBV4-2|16|TRBJ2-5
CASSQLGQGALETQYF
TGTGCCAGCAGCCAATTGGGACAGGGGGCGCTGGAGACCCAGTACTTC
>.|TRBV2|13|TRBJ1-3
CARGRLSGNTIYF
TGTGCCAGGGGCAGGCTCTCTGGAAACACCATATATTTT
>TRBD2|TRBV5-1|20|TRBJ2-1
CASSLLPGLAGGDETNEQFF
TGCGCCAGCAGCCTCCTACCGGGACTAGCGGGGGGGGACGAAACTAATGAGCAGTTCTTC
>TRBD1|TRBV5-1|15|TRBJ1-1
CASSLVGQGNTEAFF
TGCGCCAGCAGCTTGGTCGGACAGGGCAACACTGAAGCTTTCTTT